Presented here are 31 T cell receptor beta chains from one specimen sequenced in a study of T and B cells in COVID-19 patients. TRB rearrangements were amplified by multiplex PCR with BIOMED2 TRB-A/B primers. Each CDR3 protein gets one entry after TCRdb re-called the multiplex PCR reads with MiXCR. Of approximately 6,000 distinct CDR3 sequences listed, about 27% were seen once; the top ten hold 10% to 15%. Each TRB amplification used about 250-550 ng of genomic DNA from blood. Input material: blood. Receptors originate from a human donor with active COVID-19.

This clonotype is medium-sized. The germline gene is not matched at one end of the junction; a read error may be the cause. This rearrangement joins TRBV20-1 to TRBJ2-1; D is unclear. CDR3 length: 11 amino acids. CDR1 and CDR2 (germline): DFQATT, SNEGSKA (reference sequence). DNA for the CDR3: TGCAGTGCTAGAGAAAGGACCCGTGCTATCTTC. This gives the protein CSARERTRAIF.

The V gene is TRBV12-3 or TRBV12-4, the J gene TRBJ2-6, with TRBD2 matching over 7 bases. The CDR3 consists of 18 residues. J was trimmed by 0 bases and V by 2 bases; bases with no gene match: 7. The CDR3 reads CASSLSGTDVSGANVLTF. The CDR3 DNA is TGTGCCAGCAGTTTAAGCGGGACGGATGTCTCTGGGGCCAACGTCCTGACTTTC.

In its sample, this clonotype is medium-sized. This rearrangement joins TRBV12-3 or TRBV12-4 to TRBJ2-5; 16 bases map to TRBD2. The CDR3 loop spans 17 amino acids. Trimming cost V 6 bases and J 0 bases; bases outside gene matches: 4. The CDR3 DNA follows: TGTGCCAGCAGCGGGACTAGCGGGGGGGTTTACCAAGAGACCCAGTACTTC. Amino acids: CASSGTSGGVYQETQYF.

This clonotype was counted a few times. The chain employs TRBV7-6 and TRBJ2-3; D assignment may be TRBD1 or TRBD2 (5 bases each). The V end lost 1 base, the J end lost 1 base, and 12 bases lay between the germline ends. CDR1 is SGHVS and CDR2 is FNYEAQ in the germline V gene. The CDR3 has 16 amino acids. The CDR3 loop is CASSLGSSRGTDTQYF. In DNA, the CDR3 is TGTGCCAGCAGCTTAGGTTCTAGCAGGGGCACAGATACGCAGTATTTT.

In its sample, this clonotype was seen a few times. The V gene is TRBV14, the J gene TRBJ2-6, with TRBD1 matching over 7 bases. This CDR3 region has 15 residues. Per germline, CDR1 SGHDN and CDR2 FVKESK. Germline trimming cut 5 bases from V and 2 bases from J; bases unmatched to any gene: 3. CDR3 in amino acids: CASSVTGAGANVLTF. The CDR3, as DNA: TGTGCCAGCAGCGTTACAGGGGCTGGGGCCAACGTCCTGACTTTC.

The rearrangement links TRBV5-1 to TRBJ2-1; 10 nucleotides agree with TRBD2. Per the germline V gene, CDR1 is SGHRS and CDR2 is YFSETQ. The CDR3 totals 15 residues. J was trimmed by 8 bases and V by 1 base; bases with no gene match: 6. The CDR3 protein is CASSLSGGALHEQFF. The CDR3 nucleotides read TGCGCCAGCAGCTTGAGCGGGGGGGCTTTACATGAGCAGTTCTTC.

By share of the sample, this clonotype is medium-sized. This chain connects TRBV19 to TRBJ2-7; D is possibly TRBD1 or TRBD2 (5 bases each). This CDR3 is built from 13 residues. The V gene's germline CDR1 is LNHDA and CDR2 SQIVND (reference sequence). Trimming removed 7 bases from V and 2 bases from J, with 12 bases in between. The CDR3 region has the DNA TGTGCCAGTAAGGGGACGGGAACCTACGAGCAGTACTTC. Residues: CASKGTGTYEQYF. Using reference TRBV19 and TRBJ2-7 for the parts outside the CDR3, the full variable domain is DGGITQSPKYLFRKEGQNVTLSCEQNLNHDAMYWYRQDPGQGLRLIYYSQIVNDFQKGDIAEGYSVSREKKESFPLTVTSAQKNPTAFYLCASKGTGTYEQYFGPGTRLTVT.

The sample holds a few counts of this clonotype. The rearrangement links TRBV7-2 to TRBJ2-1, with D unclear. Germline CDR1 and CDR2: SGHTA and FQGNSA. Deletions cut 4 bases from V and 15 bases from J, with 16 bases between. The CDR3 extends over 12 amino acids. CDR3 coding DNA: TGTGCCAGCAGCTCCCCCTCGCTAGTACTGTTCTTC. Translation: CASSSPSLVLFF.

The chain is built from TRBV19 and TRBJ2-7; the match to TRBD1 covers 7 bases. The germline gives CDR1 LNHDA, CDR2 SQIVND (reference sequence). The ends lost 7 bases at V and 2 bases at J; junction bases unmatched: 8. The CDR3 totals 14 residues. CDR3 sequence: CASTDRAGTYEQYF. The CDR3 region has the DNA TGTGCCAGTACCGACAGGGCAGGCACCTACGAGCAGTACTTC. Looking up the rest from reference TRBV19 and TRBJ2-7 gives the full variable domain: DGGITQSPKYLFRKEGQNVTLSCEQNLNHDAMYWYRQDPGQGLRLIYYSQIVNDFQKGDIAEGYSVSREKKESFPLTVTSAQKNPTAFYLCASTDRAGTYEQYFGPGTRLTVT.

About this clonotype: This may be a read error, as it is one base from a much larger clone. The CDR3 does not close with the conserved phenylalanine or tryptophan, likely indicating a read error. It is unclear where the CDR3 begins or ends on the DNA, so no DNA is shown, and the CDR3 is as TCRdb lists it. This rearrangement joins TRBV12-3 or TRBV12-4 to TRBJ2-1; TRBD1 is the table's D call, not checked against the DNA. The CDR3 numbers 13 amino acids, ends counted. This CDR3 is CASSPQPGQGSFL.

V gene TRBV5-1 combines with J gene TRBJ2-3; TRBD2 matches 10 bases. This CDR3 has 18 amino acids. After removal of 4 bases from V and 5 bases from J, the junction contained 16 bases not matched to a gene. Germline CDR1 is SGHRS and CDR2 is YFSETQ. The CDR3 loop is CASSVQLSVAGGGDTQYF. Written as DNA, the CDR3 is TGCGCCAGCAGCGTACAGCTCTCCGTAGCGGGGGGCGGAGATACGCAGTATTTT.

V is TRBV6-6 and J is TRBJ2-5, with D possibly being TRBD1 or TRBD2 (5 bases each). Per germline, CDR1 MNHNY and CDR2 SVGAGI (reference sequence). The length of the CDR3 is 15 residues. V lost 8 bases to trimming and J lost 1 base, with 17 bases between them. The DNA for the CDR3 is TGTGCCAGCGGAACGGGACGGAAAACCCAAGAGACCCAGTACTTC. It specifies CASGTGRKTQETQYF.

This clonotype was counted once. The chain is built from TRBV27 and TRBJ2-7; TRBD1 aligns across 8 bases. Trimming took 5 bases from V and 6 from J; bases not matched to a gene: 9. The CDR3 has 14 amino acids. CDR1 and CDR2 (germline): MNHEY, SMNVEV (reference sequence). The DNA for the CDR3 is TGTGCCAGCAGTCTCCGGACAGGGCAGGGCGAGCAGTACTTC. It encodes CASSLRTGQGEQYF.

This clonotype is medium-sized within its sample. The J gene is TRBJ1-2, the V gene TRBV7-9, with 7 bases identical to TRBD1. The CDR3 length is 14 residues. Losses at the gene ends were 5 bases for V and 4 bases for J; bases not matched to a gene: 7. Germline assignment: CDR1 SEHNR and CDR2 FQNEAQ (reference sequence). CDR3 nucleotides: TGTGCCAGCAGCCTAACAGGGGTGGCCTATGGCTACACCTTC. This codes for CASSLTGVAYGYTF.

By sample share, this clonotype is medium-sized (0.01 to 0.1%). This sequence joins TRBV27 and TRBJ2-1; 9 bases are a match to TRBD2. Germline loops: CDR1 MNHEY, CDR2 SMNVEV (reference sequence). J was trimmed by 2 bases and V by 2 bases; bases with no gene match: 4. The CDR3 has 16 amino acids. CDR3 nucleotides: TGTGCCAGCAGTTTAAAGGCGGGGGGGACCTACAATGAGCAGTTCTTC. Amino acids: CASSLKAGGTYNEQFF.

This clonotype is termed medium-sized. This sequence joins TRBV18 and TRBJ1-4, with D unclear. Trimming took 3 bases from V and 1 from J, leaving 6 bases between them. CDR3 size: 14 residues. CDR1 is KGHSH, CDR2 LQKENI, per germline. The CDR3 coding sequence is TGTGCCAGCTCACCGGCCCTAACTAATGAAAAACTGTTTTTT. Its protein is CASSPALTNEKLFF.

By proportion, this clonotype is medium-sized (0.01 to 0.1%). The chain carries TRBV5-1 and TRBJ2-6, with D perhaps matching TRBD1 (6 bases). The V and J ends lost 4 bases and 9 bases respectively, with 14 bases between them. The CDR3 contains 14 residues. Germline V lookup: CDR1 SGHRS, CDR2 YFSETQ. The DNA of the CDR3 is TGCGCCAGCAGCGAAAGGACAGCCCTCAACGTCCTGACTTTC. Amino acid sequence: CASSERTALNVLTF.

By share of the sample, this clonotype is medium-sized. The chain joins TRBV29-1 to TRBJ1-3, with 10 bases matching TRBD1. The CDR3 is made up of 18 amino acids. The V gene's germline CDR1 is SQVTM and CDR2 ANQGSEA. CDR3 bases: TGCAGGTTAGGTGGGGGACAGGGGCTACAGAGCTCTGGAAACACCATATATTTT. Protein sequence: CRLGGGQGLQSSGNTIYF.

This clonotype is medium-sized by share. The genes are TRBV6-6 and TRBJ2-6; D is ambiguous. The V and J ends lost 9 bases and 0 bases respectively, with 9 bases between them. The CDR3 totals 14 residues. Germline assignment: CDR1 MNHNY and CDR2 SVGAGI (reference sequence). This chain's CDR3 is CASGLNSGANVLTF. Here the CDR3 DNA reads TGTGCCAGTGGATTGAACTCTGGGGCCAACGTCCTGACTTTC.

This clonotype occurred a few times. The V call is TRBV12-3 or TRBV12-4, the J call TRBJ2-7, with a weak D call TRBD1 (5 bases). This CDR3 spans 15 amino acids. V was trimmed by 5 bases and J by 5 bases, leaving 19 bases between them. CDR3 nucleotides: TGTGCCAGCAGTATTCAGGGCGCAGGGCGGAACGAGCAGTACTTC. Translating it yields CASSIQGAGRNEQYF.

The chain employs TRBV10-3 and TRBJ2-7; 7 positions agree with TRBD1. The CDR3 has 16 residues. Germline V gene sequence: CDR1 ENHRY, CDR2 SYGVKD. V was pared by 5 bases and J by 1 base, with 11 bases of the junction left unmatched. CDR3 bases: TGTGCCATCAGTTCGACCTCCGGGACAGCTTCCTACGAGCAGTACTTC. Translated: CAISSTSGTASYEQYF.

The chain links TRBV18 to TRBJ1-1, with D possibly TRBD1 on 6 matching bases. This CDR3 contains 13 residues. V shed 3 bases and J shed 8 bases, with 13 bases lying between them. Germline V CDR1 and CDR2: KGHSH, LQKENI. DNA for the CDR3: TGTGCCAGCTCACCTTTAAAGGACAGAGAAGCTTTCTTT. It encodes CASSPLKDREAFF.

This clonotype turned up a few times. CDR3 sequence: CASSWTSAADTQYF. CDR3 nucleotides: TGCGCCAGCAGCTGGACTAGTGCGGCCGATACGCAGTATTTT. The rearrangement joins TRBV5-1 to TRBJ2-3; 7 bases are a match to TRBD2. From germline, CDR1 is SGHRS and CDR2 YFSETQ. Germline trimming cut 3 bases from V and 6 bases from J; bases unmatched to any gene: 7. The CDR3 runs 14 residues.

The sample holds a few counts of this clonotype. The rearrangement uses TRBV6-5 and TRBJ1-5; D gene unclear. Germline CDR1 MNHEY, CDR2 SVGAGI. V was pared by 5 bases and J by 4 bases, with 9 bases between. The CDR3 spans 13 residues. CDR3 nucleotide sequence: TGTGCCAGCAGTCTGGTGGGGAATCAGCCCCAGCATTTT. As protein: CASSLVGNQPQHF.

The chain recombines TRBV24-1 with TRBJ2-5, with D perhaps assigned TRBD1 or TRBD2 (6 bases each). The V end was cut by 7 bases, the J end by 5 bases, with 16 bases between. The CDR3 extends over 14 amino acids. Germline values: CDR1 KGHDR, CDR2 SFDVKD. In DNA, the CDR3 is TGTGCCACCAGCTTATCTAGAGGGGGGGAGACCCAGTACTTC. It yields the protein CATSLSRGGETQYF.

This clonotype is deemed medium-sized. V is TRBV27 and J is TRBJ1-5; 8 bases agree with TRBD1. Germline V lookup: CDR1 MNHEY, CDR2 SMNVEV (reference sequence). V dropped 5 bases and J dropped 5; count of bases not matched to a gene: 8. The CDR3 totals 15 residues. The chain's CDR3 is CASSAWTGKDQPQHF. CDR3 bases: TGTGCCAGCAGTGCCTGGACAGGGAAGGATCAGCCCCAGCATTTT.

This clonotype was detected only a few times. The chain recombines TRBV5-8 with TRBJ2-5, with 10 bases matching TRBD2. With 4 bases clipped from V and 5 bases from J, the junction kept 14 bases outside the gene matches. The CDR3 is made up of 17 amino acids. CDR1 and CDR2 from the germline V gene are SGHTS and YDEGEE. In DNA form, the CDR3 reads TGTGCCAGCAGCCAAGGGGGCGGACTAGCGGAGGGGGAGACCCAGTACTTC. This codes for CASSQGGGLAEGETQYF.

The chain recombines TRBV11-1 with TRBJ1-1; D is ambiguous. V was clipped by 4 bases and J by 8 bases, with 8 bases between them. Germline-derived CDR1 and CDR2 are SGHAT and FQDESV (reference sequence). The CDR3 sequence is 11 residues long. For the CDR3, the DNA is TGTGCCAGCAGCTCGTACTTAGAAGCTTTCTTT. Translating gives CASSSYLEAFF.

By its share, this clonotype is medium-sized. The chain couples TRBV6-5 to TRBJ1-3; D remains ambiguous. The CDR3 extends over 14 amino acids. Germline CDR1 MNHEY, CDR2 SVGAGI. Trimming pared 6 bases from V and 1 base from J, leaving 10 bases between. The CDR3: CASSQDGSGNTIYF. CDR3 sequence (DNA): TGTGCCAGCAGCCAAGACGGGTCTGGAAACACCATATATTTT.

This clonotype has a handful of counts. V and J are TRBV6-1 and TRBJ1-3; no definite D call. V lost 0 bases, J lost 4 bases, and 10 bases lay in between. This CDR3 spans 15 amino acids. Germline CDR1 MNHNS, CDR2 SASEGT. The CDR3 here is CASSEALGFGNTIYF. The CDR3 DNA reads TGTGCCAGCAGTGAAGCGCTTGGGTTCGGAAACACCATATATTTT.

This clonotype was observed a handful of times. The chain carries TRBV6-1 and TRBJ2-3; the D gene is possibly TRBD1 (6 bases). Per the germline V gene, CDR1 is MNHNS and CDR2 is SASEGT. The CDR3 consists of 15 residues. V was pared by 5 bases and J by 3 bases, with 15 bases between. CDR3 residues: CASSPRTDGTDTQYF. CDR3 DNA sequence: TGTGCCAGCAGTCCTAGGACAGATGGAACAGATACGCAGTATTTT.